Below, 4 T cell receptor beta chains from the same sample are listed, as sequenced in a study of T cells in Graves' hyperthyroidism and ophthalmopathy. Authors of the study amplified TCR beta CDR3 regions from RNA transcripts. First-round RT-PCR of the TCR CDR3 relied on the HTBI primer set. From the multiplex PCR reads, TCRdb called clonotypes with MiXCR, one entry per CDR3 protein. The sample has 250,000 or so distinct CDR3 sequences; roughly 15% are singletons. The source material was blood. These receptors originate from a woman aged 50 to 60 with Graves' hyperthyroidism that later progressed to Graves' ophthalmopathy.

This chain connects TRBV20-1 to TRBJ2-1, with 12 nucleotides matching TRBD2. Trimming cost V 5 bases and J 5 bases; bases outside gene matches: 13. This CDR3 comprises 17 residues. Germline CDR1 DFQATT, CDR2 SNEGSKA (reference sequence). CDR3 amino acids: CSAPLAGGSSYNNEQFF. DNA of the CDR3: TGCAGTGCTCCACTAGCGGGGGGCTCCTCCTACAACAATGAGCAGTTCTTC.

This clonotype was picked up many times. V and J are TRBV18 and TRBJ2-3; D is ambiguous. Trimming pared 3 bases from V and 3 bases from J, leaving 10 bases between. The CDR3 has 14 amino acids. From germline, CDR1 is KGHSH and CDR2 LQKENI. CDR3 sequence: CASSPFSSTDTQYF. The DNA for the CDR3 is TGTGCCAGCTCACCTTTTTCTTCTACAGATACGCAGTATTTT.

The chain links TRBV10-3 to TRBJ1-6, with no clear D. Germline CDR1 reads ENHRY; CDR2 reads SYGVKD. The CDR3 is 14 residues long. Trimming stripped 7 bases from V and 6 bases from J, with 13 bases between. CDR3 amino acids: CAITQNSANSPLHF. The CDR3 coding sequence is TGTGCCATCACACAGAACAGTGCTAATTCACCCCTCCACTTT.

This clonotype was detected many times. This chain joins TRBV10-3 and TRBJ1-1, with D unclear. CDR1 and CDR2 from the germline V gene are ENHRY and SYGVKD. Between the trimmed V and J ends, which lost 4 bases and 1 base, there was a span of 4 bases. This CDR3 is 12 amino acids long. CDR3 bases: TGTGCCATCAGTGGGTGGAACACTGAAGCTTTCTTT. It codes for CAISGWNTEAFF.